The 8 T cell receptor beta chains in this list originate from one sample, sequenced in a study of PD-1 blockade in classical Hodgkin lymphoma. Sequencing used immunoSEQ multiplex PCR; TCRdb keeps in-frame clones, though not all of them. Of approximately 15,000 clones in the sample, under 90% are singletons; the top ten hold approximately 17%. Time point specified: cycle 4 day 1 (C4D1), after more than five weeks of nivolumab. The patients all showed relapse after autologous stem cell transplantation, while their brentuximab vedotin exposure varied. CD8+ T cell isolation from thawed PBMCs was performed by magnetic negative selection. Sequenced material: CD8+ T cells from blood, taken before the fourth cycle of nivolumab. The receptors originated from a human donor with classical Hodgkin lymphoma.

This chain links TRBV6-6 with TRBJ2-7; TRBD1 agrees at 9 bases. After removal of 5 bases from V and 2 bases from J, the junction contained 7 bases not matched to a gene. CDR3 length: 15 residues. Per germline, CDR1 MNHNY and CDR2 SVGAGI (reference sequence). Written as DNA, the CDR3 is TGTGCCAGCAGTCAGGGACAGGGCTTACCCTACGAGCAGTACTTC. Its translation: CASSQGQGLPYEQYF.

V usage is TRBV29-1 and J usage is TRBJ2-1, with TRBD2 matching 10 bases. The CDR3 has 13 amino acids. Trimming removed 8 bases from V and 3 bases from J; junction bases left unmatched: 4. Germline V CDR1 and CDR2: SQVTM, ANQGSEA. This chain's CDR3 is CSTASGSYNEQFF. The CDR3 DNA follows: TGCAGCACCGCTAGCGGGAGCTACAATGAGCAGTTCTTC.

This chain joins TRBV4-2 and TRBJ2-3; 13 nucleotides match TRBD2. This CDR3 has 21 amino acids. Germline V lookup: CDR1 LGHNA, CDR2 YNFKEQ. Losses at the gene ends were 0 bases for V and 2 bases for J; bases not matched to a gene: 14. The CDR3 region has the DNA TGTGCCAGCAGCCAAGATTCGGCGGTCGGACTAGCGGGGGCCAACACAGATACGCAGTATTTT. As protein: CASSQDSAVGLAGANTDTQYF.

This clone was seen only once. This chain uses TRBV11-3 with TRBJ2-1; D is possibly TRBD2 (5 bases). The CDR3 loop spans 13 amino acids. Germline CDR1 is SGHNT and CDR2 is YENEEA. Trimming stripped 3 bases from V and 4 bases from J, with 7 bases between. In DNA form, the CDR3 reads TGTGCCAGCAGCTTTGGACTTTACAATGAGCAGTTCTTC. This translates into CASSFGLYNEQFF.

The V call is TRBV27, the J call TRBJ2-1, with D hard to call. V dropped 5 bases and J dropped 6 bases, with 14 bases sitting between them. Germline CDR1 is MNHEY and CDR2 is SMNVEV (reference sequence). CDR3 length equals 14 residues. Written as DNA, the CDR3 is TGTGCCAGCAGTCTCCTGGTTCTGAGCAATGAGCAGTTCTTC. It specifies CASSLLVLSNEQFF.

V is TRBV28 and J is TRBJ2-7; maybe TRBD1 (5 bases). CDR1 and CDR2 (germline): MDHEN, SYDVKM. Deletions cut 10 bases from V and 0 bases from J, with 13 bases between. CDR3 length equals 13 residues. The CDR3 here is CAIYDSDSYEQYF. The CDR3 DNA sequence: TGTGCCATCTATGACAGCGACTCCTACGAGCAGTACTTC.

The V and J genes are TRBV7-9 and TRBJ2-1; 7 positions agree with TRBD2. This CDR3 contains 15 residues. Germline values: CDR1 SEHNR, CDR2 FQNEAQ (reference sequence). Losses at the gene ends were 5 bases for V and 4 bases for J; bases not matched to a gene: 8. The CDR3 nucleotides are TGTGCCAGCAGCCCGAGCGGGGCGAATTACAATGAGCAGTTCTTC. Its translation is CASSPSGANYNEQFF.

The CDR3 nucleotides are TGTGCCAGCAACGAGGGGGCGGCTGGTTTGGGCAATCAGCCCCAGCATTTT. Translated, it gives CASNEGAAGLGNQPQHF. The chain links TRBV2 to TRBJ1-5; TRBD1 matches at 7 bases. The CDR3 consists of 17 residues. Germline V gene lookup returns CDR1 SNHLY and CDR2 FYNNEI. The V and J ends lost 7 bases and 2 bases, in that order; junction bases with no gene match: 14.